In its sample, the clone carrying this TCR beta chain is medium-sized (0.01 to 0.1%). Per germline, CDR1 LNHDA and CDR2 SQIVND (reference sequence). The V end was cut by 6 bases, the J end by 7 bases, with 6 bases between. CDR3 length: 11 residues. This specimen comes from a study of T cells in Graves' hyperthyroidism and ophthalmopathy. TCR beta CDR3 regions were amplified from RNA transcripts. Carried out on the TCR CDR3, a first-round RT-PCR used the HTBI primer set. TCRdb re-called the multiplex PCR reads with MiXCR, one entry per CDR3 protein. This table holds about 37,000 distinct CDR3 sequences, around 56% found once.

Sequences were obtained from blood. This TCR came from a man aged 40-49 years with Graves' ophthalmopathy. The V call is TRBV19, the J call TRBJ2-2; no clear D. The CDR3 protein is CASRGYGELFF. The DNA for the CDR3 is TGTGCCAGTAGAGGTTACGGGGAGCTGTTTTTT.